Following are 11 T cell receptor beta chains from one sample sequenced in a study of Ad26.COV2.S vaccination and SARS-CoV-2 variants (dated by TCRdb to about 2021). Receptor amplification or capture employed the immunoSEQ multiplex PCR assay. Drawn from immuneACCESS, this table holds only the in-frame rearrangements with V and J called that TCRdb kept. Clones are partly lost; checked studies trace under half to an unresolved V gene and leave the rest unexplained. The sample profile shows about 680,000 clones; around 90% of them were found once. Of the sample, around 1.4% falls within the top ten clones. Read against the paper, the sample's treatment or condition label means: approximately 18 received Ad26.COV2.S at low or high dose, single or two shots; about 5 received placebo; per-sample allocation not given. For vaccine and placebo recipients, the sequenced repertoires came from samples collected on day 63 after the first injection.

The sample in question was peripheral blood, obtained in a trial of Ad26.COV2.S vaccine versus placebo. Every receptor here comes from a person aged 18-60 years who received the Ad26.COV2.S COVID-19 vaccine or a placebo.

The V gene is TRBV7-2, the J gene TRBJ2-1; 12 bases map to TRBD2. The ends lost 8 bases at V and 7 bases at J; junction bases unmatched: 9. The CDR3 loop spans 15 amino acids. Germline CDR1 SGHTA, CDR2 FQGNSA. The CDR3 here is CASGRGTSGRNEQFF. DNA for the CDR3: TGTGCCAGCGGGAGAGGGACTAGCGGGCGTAATGAGCAGTTCTTC.

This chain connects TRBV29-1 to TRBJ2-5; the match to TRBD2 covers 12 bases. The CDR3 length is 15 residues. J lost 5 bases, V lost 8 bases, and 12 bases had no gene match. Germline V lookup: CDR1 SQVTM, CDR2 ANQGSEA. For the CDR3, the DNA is TGCAGCTCTGCCCCTTCGACTAGCGGGAGTGAGACCCAGTACTTC. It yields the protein CSSAPSTSGSETQYF.

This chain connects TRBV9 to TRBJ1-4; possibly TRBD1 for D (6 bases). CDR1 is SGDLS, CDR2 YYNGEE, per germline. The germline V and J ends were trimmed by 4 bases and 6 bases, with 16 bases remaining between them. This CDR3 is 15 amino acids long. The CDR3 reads CASSRSTQGYEKLFF. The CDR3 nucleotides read TGTGCCAGCAGCCGGTCGACTCAGGGGTATGAAAAACTGTTTTTT.

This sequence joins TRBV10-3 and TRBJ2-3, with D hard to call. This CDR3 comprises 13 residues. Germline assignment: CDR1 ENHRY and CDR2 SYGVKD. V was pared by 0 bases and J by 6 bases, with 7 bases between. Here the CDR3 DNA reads TGTGCCATCAGTGAGTCAAGGCAGGATACGCAGTATTTT. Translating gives CAISESRQDTQYF.

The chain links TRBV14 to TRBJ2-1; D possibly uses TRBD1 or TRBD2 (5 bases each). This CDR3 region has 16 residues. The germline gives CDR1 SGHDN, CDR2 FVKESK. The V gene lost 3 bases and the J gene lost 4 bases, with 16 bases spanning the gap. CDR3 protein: CASSQTGAELYNEQFF. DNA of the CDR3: TGTGCCAGCAGCCAGACCGGGGCTGAACTTTACAATGAGCAGTTCTTC.

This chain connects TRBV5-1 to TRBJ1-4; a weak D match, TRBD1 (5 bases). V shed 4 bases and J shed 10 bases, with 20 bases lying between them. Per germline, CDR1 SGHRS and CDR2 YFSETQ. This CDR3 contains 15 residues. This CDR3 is CASSPAGIGERKLFF. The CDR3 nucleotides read TGCGCCAGCAGCCCGGCGGGCATAGGGGAACGAAAACTGTTTTTT.

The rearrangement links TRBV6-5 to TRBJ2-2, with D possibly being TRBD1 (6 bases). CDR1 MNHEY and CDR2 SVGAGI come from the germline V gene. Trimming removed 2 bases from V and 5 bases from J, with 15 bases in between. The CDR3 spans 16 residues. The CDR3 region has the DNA TGTGCCAGCAGTTACCACAGGGCTATTGGGACCGGGGAGCTGTTTTTT. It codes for CASSYHRAIGTGELFF.

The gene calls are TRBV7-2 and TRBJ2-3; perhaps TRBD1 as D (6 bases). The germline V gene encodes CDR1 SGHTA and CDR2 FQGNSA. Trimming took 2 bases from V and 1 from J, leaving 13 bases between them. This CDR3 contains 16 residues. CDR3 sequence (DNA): TGTGCCAGCAGCTTAAGTACAGGGTACGGCACAGATACGCAGTATTTT. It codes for CASSLSTGYGTDTQYF.

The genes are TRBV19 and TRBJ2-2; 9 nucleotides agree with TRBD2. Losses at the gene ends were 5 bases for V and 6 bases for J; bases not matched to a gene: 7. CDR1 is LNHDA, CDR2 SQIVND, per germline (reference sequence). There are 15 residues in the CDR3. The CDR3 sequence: CASSPLRGGPGELFF. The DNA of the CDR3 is TGTGCCAGTAGTCCTTTGCGGGGGGGCCCCGGGGAGCTGTTTTTT.

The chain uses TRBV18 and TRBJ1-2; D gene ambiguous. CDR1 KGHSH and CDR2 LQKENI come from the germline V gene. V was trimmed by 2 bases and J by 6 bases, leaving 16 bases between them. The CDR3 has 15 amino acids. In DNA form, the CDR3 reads TGTGCCAGCTCACCATACTGGACTCAAAACGATGGCTACACCTTC. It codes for CASSPYWTQNDGYTF.

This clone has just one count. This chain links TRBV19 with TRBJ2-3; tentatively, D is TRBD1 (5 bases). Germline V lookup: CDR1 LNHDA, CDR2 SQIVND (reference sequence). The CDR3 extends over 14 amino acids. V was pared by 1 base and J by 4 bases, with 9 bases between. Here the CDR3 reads CASSIGRVSDTQYF. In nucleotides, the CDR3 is TGTGCCAGTAGTATAGGCAGGGTTTCAGATACGCAGTATTTT.